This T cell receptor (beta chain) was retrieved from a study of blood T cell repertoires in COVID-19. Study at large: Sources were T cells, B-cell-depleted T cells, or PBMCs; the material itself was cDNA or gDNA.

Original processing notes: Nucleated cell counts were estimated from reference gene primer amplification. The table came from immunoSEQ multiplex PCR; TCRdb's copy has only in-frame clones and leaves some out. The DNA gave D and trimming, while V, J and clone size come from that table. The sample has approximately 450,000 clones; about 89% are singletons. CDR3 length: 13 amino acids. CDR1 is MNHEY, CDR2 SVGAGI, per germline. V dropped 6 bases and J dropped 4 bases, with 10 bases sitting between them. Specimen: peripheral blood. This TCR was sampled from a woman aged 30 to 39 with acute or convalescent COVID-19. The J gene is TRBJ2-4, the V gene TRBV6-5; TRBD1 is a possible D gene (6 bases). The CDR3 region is CASRATGKNIQYF. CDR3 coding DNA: TGTGCCAGCAGAGCTACAGGGAAAAACATTCAGTACTTC.